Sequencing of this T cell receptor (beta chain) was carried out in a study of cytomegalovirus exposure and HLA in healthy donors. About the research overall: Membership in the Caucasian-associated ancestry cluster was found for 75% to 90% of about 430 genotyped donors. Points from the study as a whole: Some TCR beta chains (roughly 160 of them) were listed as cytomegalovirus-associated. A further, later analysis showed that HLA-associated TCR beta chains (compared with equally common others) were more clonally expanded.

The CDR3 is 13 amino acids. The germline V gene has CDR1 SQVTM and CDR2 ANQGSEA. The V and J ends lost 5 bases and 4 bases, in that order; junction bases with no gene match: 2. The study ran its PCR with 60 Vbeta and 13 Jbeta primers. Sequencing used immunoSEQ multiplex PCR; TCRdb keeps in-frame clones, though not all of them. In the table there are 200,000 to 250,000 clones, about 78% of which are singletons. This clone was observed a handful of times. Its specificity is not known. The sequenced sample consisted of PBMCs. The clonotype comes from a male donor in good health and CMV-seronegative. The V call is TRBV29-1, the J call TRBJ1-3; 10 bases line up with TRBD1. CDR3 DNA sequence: TGCAGCGTTACGACAGGGGGCGGAAACACCATATATTTT. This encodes CSVTTGGGNTIYF.